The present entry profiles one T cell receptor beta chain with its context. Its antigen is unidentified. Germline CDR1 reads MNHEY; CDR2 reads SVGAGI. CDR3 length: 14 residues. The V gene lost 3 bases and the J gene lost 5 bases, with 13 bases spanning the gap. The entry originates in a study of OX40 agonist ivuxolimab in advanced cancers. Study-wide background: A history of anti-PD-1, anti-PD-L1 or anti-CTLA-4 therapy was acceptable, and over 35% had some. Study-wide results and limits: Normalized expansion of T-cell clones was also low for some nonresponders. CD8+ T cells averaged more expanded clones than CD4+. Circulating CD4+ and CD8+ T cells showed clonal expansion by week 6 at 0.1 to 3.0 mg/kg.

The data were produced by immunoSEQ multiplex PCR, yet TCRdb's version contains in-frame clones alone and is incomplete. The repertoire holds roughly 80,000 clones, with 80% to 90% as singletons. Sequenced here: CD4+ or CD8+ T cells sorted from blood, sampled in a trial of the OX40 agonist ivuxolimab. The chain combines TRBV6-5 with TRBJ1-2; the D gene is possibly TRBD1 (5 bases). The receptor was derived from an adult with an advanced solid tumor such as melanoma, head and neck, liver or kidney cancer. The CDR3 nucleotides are TGTGCCAGCAGTTATCTCGCAGGGCCATATGGCTACACCTTC. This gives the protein CASSYLAGPYGYTF.